This is a list of T cell receptor beta chains from one sample in a study of beta chain features in type 1 diabetes. The protocol was immunoSEQ multiplex PCR, while the TCRdb copy is restricted to in-frame clones and leaves out a portion. Of a few hundred thousand clones listed, 15% to 20% are singletons. Material: naive CD4+ T cells from blood. Receptors originate from a man under 40 with type 1 diabetes. Both conserved end residues are part of each CDR3.

V: TRBV5-6
CDR3: CASSVDWGGYEQYF

V: TRBV7-7
CDR3: CASSPRGDSTDTQYF

V: TRBV7-9
CDR3: CASSLDGKRAEQYF

V: TRBV15
CDR3: CATSRDFAGELFF

V: TRBV6-1
CDR3: CASIRSTGELFF

V: TRBV29-1
CDR3: CSVEQRMNTEAFF

V: TRBV4-3
CDR3: CASSQGVLGGPDTQYF

V: TRBV9
CDR3: CASSVETVSQTQYF

V: TRBV7-9
CDR3: CASSPRQGKDTQYF

V: TRBV19
CDR3: CASSIETGGYGQYF

V: TRBV11-2
CDR3: CATGYPRLTYEQYF

V: TRBV29-1
CDR3: CSVEDFRWRRGLGYNEQFF

V: TRBV9
CDR3: CASSVASYNEQFF

V: TRBV28
CDR3: CASHPGTGYNEQFF

V: TRBV27
CDR3: CASSPKSLAGPYEQYF

V: TRBV6-5
CDR3: CASSYSGLQETQYF

V: TRBV5-4
CDR3: CASSLTRGGTEAFF

V: TRBV7-6
CDR3: CASSFLSLGANVLTF

V: TRBV7-2
CDR3: CASSRGQNKYNEQFF

V: TRBV2
CDR3: CASARAQETQYF

V: TRBV7-9
CDR3: CASSFRSNQPQHF

V: TRBV29-1
CDR3: CSVGRDRASNEKLFF

V: TRBV4-1
CDR3: CASSQVTSGHYNEQFF

V: TRBV27
CDR3: CASSPYRADNEQFF

V: TRBV7-9
CDR3: CASSLAFGANNEQFF

V: TRBV2
CDR3: CASSEWREASDEQYF

V: TRBV25-1
CDR3: CASSESGTGGYEQYF

V: TRBV28
CDR3: CASSNTDQGTQYF

V: TRBV30
CDR3: CAWSVGVGGTEAFF

V: TRBV19
CDR3: CASTSLSEKTQYF

V: TRBV25-1
CDR3: CASSADFSGSTDTQYF

V: TRBV2
CDR3: CASRLTSGSTDTQYF

V: TRBV7-2
CDR3: CASSSRQTYTGELFF

V: TRBV6-6
CDR3: CASSYSRQLNGKLFF

V: TRBV30
CDR3: CAWSQNYGYTF

V: TRBV20-1
CDR3: CSARVGDTIYF

V: TRBV19
CDR3: CASSMTGGISYEQYF

V: TRBV29-1
CDR3: CSVEDEAGGETIF

V: TRBV6-1
CDR3: CASISDYEQYF

V: TRBV9
CDR3: CASSVGRASNYGYTF

V: TRBV11-2
CDR3: CASSLEGPRQFF

V: TRBV28
CDR3: CASSFLDTQYF

V: TRBV5-4
CDR3: CASSLGGADTQYF

V: TRBV7-2
CDR3: CASSPPGTVYNEQFF

V: TRBV9
CDR3: CASSVAGLAATDTQYF

V: TRBV2
CDR3: CASSEGSIGDTGELFF

V: TRBV6-6
CDR3: CASSVSGYEQYF

V: TRBV18
CDR3: CASSPQGPEQFF

V: TRBV6-5
CDR3: CASSYSETTDTQYF

V: TRBV7-9
CDR3: CASNPAGGQGINEQYF

V: TRBV9
CDR3: CASSFRRITDTQYF

V: TRBV9
CDR3: CASSLDLGTSYGYTF